This T cell receptor (beta chain) is drawn from a study of blood T cell repertoires in COVID-19. Study at large: T cells, B-cell-depleted T cells, or PBMCs provided the cDNA or gDNA that served as material.

This table comes from immunoSEQ multiplex PCR, and its TCRdb copy is limited to in-frame clones, with some not included. This table holds hundreds of thousands of clones, 85% to 90% found once. CDR3 length: 13 residues. Trimming at V came to 3 bases and at J to 5 bases, leaving 3 bases not matched to a gene. Germline values: CDR1 MDHEN, CDR2 SYDVKM. Those enrolled, adults aged about 18 to 95 years, came from around 25 US areas. This clone was recorded only once. This chain links TRBV28 with TRBJ1-2; 7 bases map to TRBD1. The receptor's source is a woman aged 45-65 years in a cohort exposed to, infected with or recovered from COVID-19 (not recorded which). Input material: PBMCs or T cells enriched from blood (not recorded which). This CDR3 reads CASSFGTEYGYTF. DNA of the CDR3: TGTGCCAGCAGTTTCGGGACAGAGTATGGCTACACCTTC.